This T cell receptor (beta chain) was sequenced during a study of metastatic and nonmetastatic thyroid tumors. TCRdb re-analyzed the PCR reads through MiXCR. Here the sample spans about 24,000 clones, roughly 18% being singletons. All patients were treatment-naive before thyroid surgery. Per the germline V gene, CDR1 is MNHNS and CDR2 is SASEGT. V was trimmed by 6 bases and J by 3 bases, leaving 18 bases between them. The CDR3 is 15 residues long. The clonotype was recovered from a male donor with papillary thyroid cancer or a benign thyroid nodule (not recorded which). Some clones in this sample may be carry-over from other donors' samples. The chain links TRBV6-1 to TRBJ2-7; the D gene is possibly TRBD1 (5 bases). Sequencing was carried out using blood. The CDR3 coding sequence is TGTGCCAGCAGGGCCCCAGGGTTCGGTATCTACGAGCAGTACTTC. It specifies CASRAPGFGIYEQYF.